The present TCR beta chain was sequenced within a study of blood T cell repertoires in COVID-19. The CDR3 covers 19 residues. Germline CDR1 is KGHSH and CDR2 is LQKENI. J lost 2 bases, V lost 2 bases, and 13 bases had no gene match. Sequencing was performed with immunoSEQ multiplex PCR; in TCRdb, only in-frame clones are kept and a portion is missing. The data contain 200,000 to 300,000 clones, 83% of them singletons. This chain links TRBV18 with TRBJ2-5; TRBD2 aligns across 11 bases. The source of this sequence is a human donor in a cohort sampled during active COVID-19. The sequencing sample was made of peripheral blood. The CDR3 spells CASSPAKTSGSLGQETQYF. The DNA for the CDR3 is TGTGCCAGCTCACCAGCAAAAACTAGCGGGAGCCTGGGACAAGAGACCCAGTACTTC.